Included here is one TCR beta chain sequence, with context. Original processing methods: Cell counts per sample came from amplifying reference gene primers. Sequencing was performed with immunoSEQ multiplex PCR; in TCRdb, only in-frame clones are kept and a portion is missing. That table furnishes V, J and clone size, whereas the DNA furnished D and trimming. The sample contains about 12,000 clones, roughly nine tenths of which appear only once. This entry belongs to a study of blood T cell repertoires in COVID-19. Study at large: T cells, B-cell-depleted T cells, or PBMCs provided the cDNA or gDNA that served as material.

Trimming stripped 4 bases from V and 8 bases from J, with 20 bases between. From germline, CDR1 is SGDLS and CDR2 YYNGEE. This CDR3 is built from 15 residues. The J gene is TRBJ2-3, the V gene TRBV9, with a tentative D call TRBD1 (6 bases). This clonotype originated in a woman in her sixties with active COVID-19. Sequences were obtained from peripheral blood. The CDR3 DNA reads TGTGCCAGCAGCTCAACTACAGGGACGGTCGTTACGCAGTATTTT. Its translation is CASSSTTGTVVTQYF.